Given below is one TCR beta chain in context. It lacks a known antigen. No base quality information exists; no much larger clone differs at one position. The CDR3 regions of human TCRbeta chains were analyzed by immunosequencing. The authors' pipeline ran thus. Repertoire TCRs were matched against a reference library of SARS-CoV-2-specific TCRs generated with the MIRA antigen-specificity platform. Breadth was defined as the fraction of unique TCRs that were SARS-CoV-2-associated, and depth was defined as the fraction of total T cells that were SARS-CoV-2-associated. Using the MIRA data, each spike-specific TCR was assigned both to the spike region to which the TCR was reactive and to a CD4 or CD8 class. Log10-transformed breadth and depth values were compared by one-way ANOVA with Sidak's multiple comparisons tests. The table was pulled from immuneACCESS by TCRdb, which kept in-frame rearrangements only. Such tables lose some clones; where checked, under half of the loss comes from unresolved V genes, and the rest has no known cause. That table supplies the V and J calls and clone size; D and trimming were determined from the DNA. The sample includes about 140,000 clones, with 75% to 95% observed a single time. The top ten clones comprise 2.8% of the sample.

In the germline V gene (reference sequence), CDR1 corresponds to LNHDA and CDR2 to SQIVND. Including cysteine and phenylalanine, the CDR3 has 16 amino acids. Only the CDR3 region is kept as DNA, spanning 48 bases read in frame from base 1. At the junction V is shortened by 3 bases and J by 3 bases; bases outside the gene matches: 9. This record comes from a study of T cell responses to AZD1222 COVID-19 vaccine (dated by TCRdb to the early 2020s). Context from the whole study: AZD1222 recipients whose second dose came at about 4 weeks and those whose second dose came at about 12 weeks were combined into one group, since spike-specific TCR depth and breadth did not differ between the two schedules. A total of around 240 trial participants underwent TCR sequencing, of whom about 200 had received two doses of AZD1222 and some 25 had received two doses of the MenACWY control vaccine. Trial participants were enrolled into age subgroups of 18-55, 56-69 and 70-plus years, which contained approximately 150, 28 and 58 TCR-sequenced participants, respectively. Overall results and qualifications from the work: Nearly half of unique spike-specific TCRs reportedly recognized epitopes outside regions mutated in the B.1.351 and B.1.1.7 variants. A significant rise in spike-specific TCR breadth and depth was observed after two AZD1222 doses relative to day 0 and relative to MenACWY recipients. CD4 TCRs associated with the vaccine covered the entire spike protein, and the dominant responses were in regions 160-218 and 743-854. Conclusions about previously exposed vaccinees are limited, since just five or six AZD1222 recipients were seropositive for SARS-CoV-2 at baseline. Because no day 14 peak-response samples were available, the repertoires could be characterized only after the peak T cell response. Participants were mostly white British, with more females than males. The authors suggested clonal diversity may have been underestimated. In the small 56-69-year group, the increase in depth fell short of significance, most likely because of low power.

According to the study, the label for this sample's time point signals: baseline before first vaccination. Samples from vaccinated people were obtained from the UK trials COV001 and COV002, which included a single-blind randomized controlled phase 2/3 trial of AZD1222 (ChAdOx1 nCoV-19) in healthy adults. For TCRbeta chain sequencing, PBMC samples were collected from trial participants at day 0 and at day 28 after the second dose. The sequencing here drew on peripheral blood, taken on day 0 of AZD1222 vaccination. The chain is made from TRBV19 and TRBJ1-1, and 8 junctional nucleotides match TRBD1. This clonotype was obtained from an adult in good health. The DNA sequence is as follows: TGTGCCAGTAGTATCCAGGGGGCCCTTGGAGACACTGAAGCTTTCTTT. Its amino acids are CASSIQGALGDTEAFF.